A selection of T cell receptor beta chains follows, all from one sample in a study of Ad26.COV2.S vaccination and SARS-CoV-2 variants. Here immunoSEQ multiplex PCR was the method, and the copy in TCRdb shows in-frame clones only, minus some. This sample has about 260,000 clones, with around 90% found just once. Sequenced here: peripheral blood, sampled in a trial of Ad26.COV2.S vaccine versus placebo. These receptors were taken from a person aged 18 to 65 who received the Ad26.COV2.S COVID-19 vaccine or a placebo. Each CDR3 is given with its conserved first and last residue. The D gene is left open where the match is weak. Part of the rows lack a size; the others show once, few, many or a class for expanded clones.

>TRBJ2-5|-|TRBV19|16|TRBD2
CASSISASGAQETQYF
>TRBJ2-7|-|TRBV7-9|16|-
CASSLGSGGRDYEQYF
>TRBJ2-1|-|TRBV4-2|15|TRBD2
CASSQTSGEYNEQFF
>TRBJ1-3|-|TRBV6-5|15|-
CAIGLTTLSGNTIYF
>TRBJ2-7|-|TRBV6-1|15|TRBD2
CASSERLAGSYEQYF
>TRBJ1-2|-|TRBV9|15|-
CASSVEVTPLYGYTF
>TRBJ1-5|-|TRBV12-2|9|-
CSNNQPQHF
>TRBJ1-1|-|TRBV4-3|15|-
CASSQDRAADTEAFF
>TRBJ1-2|-|TRBV7-9|12|-
CASSLATGGYTF
>TRBJ2-2|few|TRBV6-5|15|TRBD1
CAPTPLTGDTGELFF
>TRBJ1-2|-|TRBV4-2|17|TRBD1
CASSQGGTETAVYGYTF
>TRBJ2-3|-|TRBV6-2/TRBV6-3|12|-
CASSYSERAQYF
>TRBJ2-7|-|TRBV13|12|-
CASSRVTYEQYF
>TRBJ1-2|-|TRBV27|14|TRBD1
CASSLGDRASSYTF
>TRBJ1-1|once|TRBV7-2|15|-
CASPQPTGWYTEAFF
>TRBJ1-2|-|TRBV12-3/TRBV12-4|13|-
CASSSRGAGGYTF
>TRBJ2-6|-|TRBV6-5|16|-
CASSLLGSLRNTVLTF
>TRBJ2-5|-|TRBV10-3|15|-
CAISDANGGSKTQYF
>TRBJ2-1|-|TRBV7-2|13|TRBD2
CASSLGTSVDGFF
>TRBJ1-5|few|TRBV6-5|14|-
CASRMDYSNQPQHF
>TRBJ1-2|-|TRBV19|11|-
CASNTNRDYTF
>TRBJ2-1|-|TRBV2|15|-
CASMPTVAFYNEQFF
>TRBJ2-3|-|TRBV11-1|12|-
CASSPATDTQYF
>TRBJ1-4|-|TRBV4-2|15|-
CASSQRVGRGEKLFF
>TRBJ2-3|-|TRBV7-3|15|-
CASSSQGLNTDTQYF
>TRBJ2-6|-|TRBV23-1|19|-
CASSQSSKNGRSRANVLTF
>TRBJ2-5|-|TRBV7-9|17|TRBD1
CASSLQGGQGRQETQYF
>TRBJ1-2|-|TRBV11-2|14|-
CASSLAASSYGYTF
>TRBJ1-1|-|TRBV5-1|13|-
CASSDSMNTEAFF
>TRBJ1-6|-|TRBV5-8|13|-
CASSLDLDSPLHF
>TRBJ2-1|-|TRBV5-4|13|-
CASSFPSYNEQFF
>TRBJ2-1|-|TRBV4-1|15|TRBD1
CASSRRQGEENEQFF
>TRBJ2-2|once|TRBV7-3|14|-
CASRVLGDTGELFF
>TRBJ1-1|once|TRBV6-6|16|-
CASSYSTGRTNTEAFF
>TRBJ2-2|-|TRBV6-5|15|TRBD2
CASSYISGRAGELFF
>TRBJ1-5|-|TRBV6-5|15|-
CASSWDSSTNQPQHF
>TRBJ2-2|-|TRBV11-2|14|-
CASSPGEGSGELFF
>TRBJ1-2|-|TRBV11-2|13|TRBD1
CASSTGGGRGYTF
>TRBJ1-1|once|TRBV14|15|TRBD1
CASSQLGQMNTEAFF
>TRBJ2-1|few|TRBV3-1/TRBV3-2|14|-
CASSQESPGNEQFF
>TRBJ2-1|once|TRBV11-2|16|-
CASSSRAGSPFSEQFF
>TRBJ2-1|-|TRBV3-1/TRBV3-2|14|-
CASSPRAVYNEQFF
>TRBJ1-3|-|TRBV5-6|15|TRBD1
CASSLWTGEGNTIYF
>TRBJ2-2|once|TRBV21-1|16|-
CASSKEGGPLTGELFF
>TRBJ2-3|-|TRBV6-2/TRBV6-3|14|-
CASSFSASTDTQYF
>TRBJ1-1|-|TRBV7-8|17|-
CASSLSGRGILETEAFF
>TRBJ2-3|-|TRBV24-1|15|-
CATSGTGLSTDTQYF
>TRBJ2-1|-|TRBV4-3|16|-
CASSQDERLTYNEQFF
>TRBJ2-3|once|TRBV11-2|18|TRBD2
CASSLGSKLAGRTDTQYF
>TRBJ1-5|-|TRBV15|14|-
CATSSRTARQPQHF
>TRBJ2-3|once|TRBV6-4|16|TRBD2
CASSDAGGLGADTQYF
>TRBJ2-7|-|TRBV15|13|-
CATSLSPLYEQYF
>TRBJ2-2|-|TRBV12-3/TRBV12-4|12|-
CASRSDTGELFF
>TRBJ2-3|once|TRBV7-8|17|TRBD2
CASSLRETSGNSDTQYF
>TRBJ1-2|-|TRBV11-2|15|-
CASSLGKQTLYGYTF
>TRBJ2-5|-|TRBV2|15|-
CASRPGLAYQETQYF
>TRBJ1-4|-|TRBV10-3|14|-
CAISEAGLDEKLFF